The clone carrying this TCR beta chain has ten or more counts. What it binds is not known. The read ends 3 residues shy of where the CDR3 ends; the end is completed using the germline J gene. The data are from a study of T cell clonality in common variable immunodeficiency. Study-wide results and limits: In common variable immunodeficiency, TCR beta chains reportedly carried fewer deletions and N-nucleotide insertions. TCRbeta clonality was increased in CVID versus healthy controls. Shared TCRbeta clones were fewer between CVID subjects than controls.

Here immunoSEQ multiplex PCR was the method, and the copy in TCRdb shows in-frame clones only, minus some. The sample contains roughly 79,000 clones, none of them singletons. This CDR3 has 14 amino acids. With V trimmed by 3 bases and J by 7 bases, 3 bases remained unmatched. CDR1 and CDR2 (germline): SEHNR, FQNEAQ (reference sequence). The origin of this receptor is a person aged 18 to 75 in good health. The sequenced sample consisted of peripheral blood mononuclear cells. The rearrangement joins TRBV7-9 to TRBJ2-1; 10 nucleotides match TRBD2. The CDR3 spells CASSLEGLANEQFF. The part of the CDR3 DNA that was read is TGTGCCAGCAGCTTGGAGGGACTAGCGAATGAG.